Below, 31 T cell receptor beta chains from the same sample are listed, as sequenced in a study of CD8+CD57+ T cells in acquired aplastic anemia. In patients chosen for sequencing, flow cytometry had shown CD8+CD57+ cell expansion. Profiling that covered TCR beta VDJ and CDR3 relied on genomic DNA as its template. TCRdb processed the reads anew with MiXCR; each CDR3 protein has one entry. The sample lists 210,000 or so distinct CDR3 sequences, over 40% occurring once. What was sequenced was sorted CD4+, CD8+, or CD8+CD57+ T cells (not recorded which) from PBMCs. These receptors all stem from a human donor with aplastic anemia.

In its sample, this clonotype was seen a few times. In DNA, the CDR3 is TGCGCCAGCAGCCAAGTTTGGGGCTACGAGCAGTACTTC. Residues: CASSQVWGYEQYF. This chain uses TRBV4-3 with TRBJ2-7; D call uncertain. Trimming pared 1 base from V and 3 bases from J, leaving 7 bases between. This CDR3 is 13 amino acids long. Germline assignment: CDR1 LGHNA and CDR2 YSLEER.

This clonotype has a count of ten or more. V gene TRBV10-1 combines with J gene TRBJ2-3; TRBD2 matches 7 bases. Looked up from germline, CDR1 is WNHNN and CDR2 is SYGVQD (reference sequence). The CDR3 length is 14 residues. V lost 3 bases, J lost 1 base, and 1 base stayed unmatched. The CDR3 DNA reads TGCGCCAGCAGTGAAAGCGGGGGCACAGATACGCAGTATTTT. Translated, it gives CASSESGGTDTQYF.

This clonotype was counted many times. The chain uses TRBV7-6 and TRBJ1-4; D is perhaps TRBD1 (6 bases). Germline CDR1 reads SGHVS; CDR2 reads FNYEAQ. This CDR3 is built from 20 residues. Trimming took off 0 bases at V and 8 bases at J, with 28 bases between the two ends. CDR3 sequence: CASSLAPGRVYSAQGEKLFF. As DNA, the CDR3 is TGTGCCAGCAGCTTAGCCCCGGGGAGGGTTTACTCCGCACAGGGAGAAAAACTGTTTTTT.

The chain has TRBV7-9 and TRBJ1-2; 9 bases map to TRBD1. Trimming at V came to 7 bases and at J to 8 bases, leaving 14 bases not matched to a gene. Germline CDR1 and CDR2: SEHNR and FQNEAQ (reference sequence). This CDR3 is 15 amino acids long. CDR3 residues: CASNPSGTGTVGYTF. In DNA, the CDR3 is TGTGCCAGCAACCCATCCGGGACAGGGACGGTCGGCTACACCTTC.

For this clonotype: Germline is not matched at one junction end, which may reflect a read error. CDR3 nucleotides: TGTGCCAGCAGAGGGTGGCAGGGAAACACCGTATATTTT. This translates into CASRGWQGNTVYF. J is TRBJ1-3 and V is TRBV6-6; a possible D gene is TRBD1 (5 bases). The germline CDR1 and CDR2 sequences are MNHNY and SVGAGI (reference sequence). The CDR3 is 13 amino acids.

About this clonotype itself: Compared with germline, one end of the junction differs, possibly owing to a read error. V usage is TRBV7-9 and J usage is TRBJ1-3, with D tentatively TRBD1 (6 bases). Germline lookup yields CDR1 SEHNR and CDR2 FQNEAQ (reference sequence). The CDR3 totals 15 residues. The CDR3 spells CAGSPQGFGGNTIYF. CDR3 nucleotides: TGTGCCGGCAGTCCCCAGGGGTTCGGTGGAAACACCATATATTTT.

This clonotype occurred many times. The chain links TRBV4-1 to TRBJ1-2, with D perhaps matching TRBD1 (6 bases). V was cut by 0 bases and J by 7 bases, with 9 bases left in between. Germline V gene data show CDR1 as MGHRA and CDR2 as YSYEKL. This CDR3 spans 13 amino acids. CDR3 sequence: CASSQDRGAGYTF. CDR3 in DNA: TGCGCCAGCAGCCAAGACAGGGGAGCTGGCTACACCTTC.

The V call is TRBV9, the J call TRBJ1-1; D remains ambiguous. CDR3 length equals 15 residues. The V gene lost 0 bases and the J gene lost 3 bases, with 12 bases spanning the gap. CDR1 SGDLS and CDR2 YYNGEE come from the germline V gene. This CDR3 reads CASSVVGHLDTEAFF. The CDR3, as DNA: TGTGCCAGCAGCGTAGTGGGCCACCTGGACACTGAAGCTTTCTTT.

V gene TRBV7-6 combines with J gene TRBJ1-1; a possible D gene is TRBD1 (6 bases). CDR3 length: 13 residues. Germline CDR1 is SGHVS and CDR2 is FNYEAQ. The V end lost 4 bases, the J end lost 7 bases, and 13 bases lay between the germline ends. CDR3 amino acids: CASSSTTGSEAFF. CDR3 sequence (DNA): TGTGCCAGCAGCTCCACTACAGGGAGTGAAGCTTTCTTT.

The sample holds one count of this clonotype. The rearrangement joins TRBV5-1 to TRBJ1-2, with TRBD1 matching 7 bases. This CDR3 is 16 amino acids long. With 0 bases clipped from V and 4 bases from J, the junction kept 9 bases outside the gene matches. The germline gives CDR1 SGHRS, CDR2 YFSETQ. The CDR3: CASSLAKGQGGYGYTF. As DNA, the CDR3 is TGCGCCAGCAGCTTGGCCAAGGGTCAGGGGGGCTATGGCTACACCTTC.

With respect to this clonotype: Since no conserved phenylalanine or tryptophan closes the CDR3, a read error is the likely cause. Because the CDR3's place on the DNA is in doubt, the DNA is left out and the CDR3 is given as listed by TCRdb. The CDR3 reads CASSSGTS. The rearrangement uses TRBV7-9 and TRBJ2-6. The CDR3 adds up to 8 amino acids, both ends counted. Germline V CDR1 and CDR2: SEHNR, FQNEAQ (reference sequence).

On this clonotype itself: One base away lies a much larger clone, so this may be a sequencing read error. This chain links TRBV3-1 with TRBJ1-1; tentative D call: TRBD1 (5 bases). Germline CDR1 and CDR2: LGHDT and YNNKEL (reference sequence). The CDR3 is 12 amino acids. The CDR3 DNA reads TGTGCCGGCAGTCAGGGGAACACTGAAGCTTTCTTT. This translates into CAGSQGNTEAFF.

As for this clonotype: This may be a read error: a much more frequent sequence differs by one nucleotide. This sequence joins TRBV7-2 and TRBJ2-7; D assignment may be TRBD1 or TRBD2 (5 bases each). CDR3 size: 15 residues. V was trimmed by 7 bases and J by 0 bases, leaving 16 bases between them. From germline, CDR1 is SGHTA and CDR2 FQGNSA. The CDR3 loop reads CASNFSGAYSYEQYF. The CDR3 coding sequence is TGTGCCAGCAACTTTTCCGGGGCGTACTCCTACGAGCAGTACTTC.

This clonotype was seen repeatedly, ten times or more. The chain recombines TRBV2 with TRBJ1-2; D is uncertain. The germline gives CDR1 SNHLY, CDR2 FYNNEI. The CDR3 sequence is 15 residues long. Trimming pared 1 base from V and 3 bases from J, leaving 12 bases between. The CDR3 protein is CASSEGPGGYYGYTF. CDR3 DNA: TGTGCCAGCAGTGAAGGGCCGGGTGGGTACTATGGCTACACCTTC.

Details on this clonotype: Lacking the conserved final phenylalanine or tryptophan, this CDR3 likely reflects a read error. The rearrangement uses TRBV19 and TRBJ2-5, with D perhaps matching TRBD2 (6 bases). CDR3 length equals 14 residues. Germline CDR1 LNHDA, CDR2 SQIVND (reference sequence). Between the trimmed V and J ends, which lost 9 bases and 2 bases, there was a span of 16 bases. CDR3 nucleotides: TGTGCCAGCAGTTTAGCGGCCACACAAGAGACCCAGTACCTC. Its protein product is CASSLAATQETQYL.

The V and J genes are TRBV4-2 and TRBJ1-1; no firm D call. The CDR3 sequence is 13 residues long. Germline V gene lookup returns CDR1 LGHNA and CDR2 YNFKEQ. The V and J ends lost 3 bases and 8 bases respectively, with 13 bases between them. The CDR3 region has the DNA TGTGCCAGCAGCCAGGGTACTATACAAGAAGCTTTCTTT. It specifies CASSQGTIQEAFF.

This clonotype was counted at least ten times. The CDR3 DNA reads TGTGCCAGCAGCACCGGACAGGGCCCTCAGCCCCAGCATTTT. It encodes CASSTGQGPQPQHF. The chain is built from TRBV9 and TRBJ1-5; 8 bases line up with TRBD1. The CDR3 runs 14 residues. Germline-derived CDR1 and CDR2 are SGDLS and YYNGEE. Trimming cost V 4 bases and J 6 bases; bases outside gene matches: 6.

This clonotype was seen repeatedly, ten times or more. The J gene is TRBJ1-6, the V gene TRBV28, with TRBD1 matching over 8 bases. The germline CDR1 and CDR2 sequences are MDHEN and SYDVKM. The trim removed 8 bases at V and 7 bases at J, leaving 13 bases unmatched. The CDR3 length is 16 residues. For the CDR3, the DNA is TGTGCCAGCTTTCCATCCACCAGGGGGCACAATTCACCCCTCCACTTT. It is translated as CASFPSTRGHNSPLHF.

The chain recombines TRBV15 with TRBJ1-5, with TRBD1 matching 7 bases. From germline, CDR1 is LNHNV and CDR2 YYDKDF (reference sequence). Trimming at V came to 9 bases and at J to 3 bases, leaving 2 bases not matched to a gene. The CDR3 is 12 residues long. As DNA, the CDR3 is TGTGCCACTCAGGGGGACAATCAGCCCCAGCATTTT. This encodes CATQGDNQPQHF.

The gene calls are TRBV10-3 and TRBJ2-1, with 7 bases that match TRBD1. Looked up from germline, CDR1 is ENHRY and CDR2 is SYGVKD. V lost 1 base to trimming and J lost 5 bases; unmatched junction nucleotides: 5. The CDR3 contains 15 residues. CDR3 sequence (DNA): TGTGCCATCAGTGAGTGGGGACAGATAGACAATGAGCAGTTCTTC. This codes for CAISEWGQIDNEQFF.

This clonotype has at least ten counts. The chain is built from TRBV7-9 and TRBJ2-7; the D is unclear. The CDR3 sequence is 13 residues long. V was trimmed by 5 bases and J by 2 bases, leaving 10 bases between them. From germline, CDR1 is SEHNR and CDR2 FQNEAQ (reference sequence). The CDR3 nucleotides are TGTGCCAGCAGCCAGCCACAGACCTACGAGCAGTACTTC. Amino acid sequence: CASSQPQTYEQYF.

The V call is TRBV7-2, the J call TRBJ2-3; 11 positions match TRBD2. This CDR3 region has 18 residues. Looked up from germline, CDR1 is SGHTA and CDR2 is FQGNSA. Trimming at V came to 0 bases and at J to 2 bases, leaving 7 bases not matched to a gene. CDR3 coding DNA: TGTGCCAGCAGCTTAGCTTCCCTAGCGGGGGGCCTCACAGATACGCAGTATTTT. It is translated as CASSLASLAGGLTDTQYF.

This clonotype was observed many times. The chain recombines TRBV5-1 with TRBJ2-7; TRBD2 is a possible D gene (5 bases). Trimming shortened V by 0 bases and J by 0 bases, and 19 bases separated the two germline ends. Germline V gene data show CDR1 as SGHRS and CDR2 as YFSETQ. The CDR3 runs to 18 residues. CDR3 amino acids: CASSLALGGEISSYEQYF. The DNA of the CDR3 is TGCGCCAGCAGCTTGGCTTTAGGAGGTGAAATTAGCTCCTACGAGCAGTACTTC.

This clonotype was recorded many times. The CDR3 region has the DNA TGCAGTGCAAAGAACCGGGACAGGGGTGGTGCTTTCTTT. Amino acids: CSAKNRDRGGAFF. The chain carries TRBV20-1 and TRBJ1-1; 10 positions match TRBD1. The CDR3 is 13 amino acids. The germline V gene has CDR1 DFQATT and CDR2 SNEGSKA (reference sequence). V was pared by 6 bases and J by 11 bases, with 12 bases of the junction left unmatched.

This clonotype occurred a few times. The chain uses TRBV20-1 and TRBJ2-5; the match to TRBD1 covers 8 bases. This CDR3 has 13 residues. In germline, CDR1 is DFQATT, CDR2 SNEGSKA (reference sequence). Germline trimming cut 1 base from V and 5 bases from J; bases unmatched to any gene: 3. In DNA form, the CDR3 reads TGCAGTGCTAGAGGGACAGGGTTTGAGACCCAGTACTTC. Amino acids: CSARGTGFETQYF.

This chain connects TRBV25-1 to TRBJ2-1, with D hard to call. This CDR3 is built from 15 residues. Trimming stripped 2 bases from V and 4 bases from J, with 12 bases between. Germline CDR1 and CDR2: MGHDK and SYGVNS. The CDR3, as DNA: TGTGCCAGCAGTGAAGCCGGATATAGGTACAATGAGCAGTTCTTC. Translated: CASSEAGYRYNEQFF.

V usage is TRBV19 and J usage is TRBJ1-1, with 8 bases that match TRBD1. With V trimmed by 4 bases and J by 4 bases, 2 bases remained unmatched. This CDR3 has 13 residues. Germline V gene data show CDR1 as LNHDA and CDR2 as SQIVND (reference sequence). CDR3 sequence: CASSRQGPTEAFF. CDR3 nucleotides: TGTGCCAGTAGTAGACAGGGGCCCACTGAAGCTTTCTTT.

The V and J genes are TRBV5-1 and TRBJ1-2; possibly TRBD1 for D (6 bases). From germline, CDR1 is SGHRS and CDR2 YFSETQ. CDR3 size: 15 residues. Trimming left V 4 bases short and J 1 base short, with 14 bases between. CDR3 sequence reads: CASSPGGQSNYGYTF. The CDR3 DNA sequence: TGCGCCAGCAGCCCGGGCGGACAGAGTAACTATGGCTACACCTTC. Using reference TRBV5-1 and TRBJ1-2 for the parts outside the CDR3, the full variable domain is KAGVTQTPRYLIKTRGQQVTLSCSPISGHRSVSWYQQTPGQGLQFLFEYFSETQRNKGNFPGRFSGRQFSNSRSEMNVSTLELGDSALYLCASSPGGQSNYGYTFGSGTRLTVV.

This sequence joins TRBV15 and TRBJ1-6; D possibly corresponds to TRBD1 (6 bases). The V gene's germline CDR1 is LNHNV and CDR2 YYDKDF (reference sequence). V lost 0 bases to trimming and J lost 7 bases, with 16 bases between them. The CDR3 extends over 17 amino acids. CDR3 region: CATSRDTRGVNNSPLHF. The CDR3 DNA reads TGTGCCACCAGCAGAGATACAAGGGGGGTCAACAATTCACCCCTCCACTTT. Combining the CDR3 with reference TRBV15 and TRBJ1-6 gives the whole variable domain DAMVIQNPRYQVTQFGKPVTLSCSQTLNHNVMYWYQQKSSQAPKLLFHYYDKDFNNEADTPDNFQSRRPNTSFCFLDIRSPGLGDTAMYLCATSRDTRGVNNSPLHFGNGTRLTVT.

A word on this clonotype: A much larger clonotype is one base distant, so this may be a read error. The J gene is TRBJ2-3, the V gene TRBV5-1, with D possibly being TRBD1 (5 bases). Per germline, CDR1 SGHRS and CDR2 YFSETQ. The germline V and J ends were trimmed by 3 bases and 0 bases, with 11 bases remaining between them. The CDR3 runs 15 residues. For the CDR3, the DNA is TGCGCCAGCAGCTCCAGGGCAACTAGCACAGATACGCAGTATTTT. Translation gives CASSSRATSTDTQYF. Looking up the rest from reference TRBV5-1 and TRBJ2-3 gives the full variable domain: KAGVTQTPRYLIKTRGQQVTLSCSPISGHRSVSWYQQTPGQGLQFLFEYFSETQRNKGNFPGRFSGRQFSNSRSEMNVSTLELGDSALYLCASSSRATSTDTQYFGPGTRLTVL.

The chain combines TRBV12-3 or TRBV12-4 with TRBJ1-1; D gene unclear. V was pared by 4 bases and J by 2 bases, with 5 bases between. This CDR3 spans 12 amino acids. The CDR3 DNA sequence: TGTGCCAGCAGTTGGGCTAACACTGAAGCTTTCTTT. Translated, it gives CASSWANTEAFF.